Listed below are T cell receptor beta chains from one sample, sequenced in a study of cytomegalovirus exposure and HLA in healthy donors. Profiled with immunoSEQ multiplex PCR; TCRdb holds only in-frame clones, not every one. The table shows about 360,000 clones, with 75% to 90% occurring only once. What was sequenced was PBMCs. The receptors stem from a woman aged 18-29 years in good health and CMV-seronegative. Both conserved end residues are part of each CDR3. The D gene is left open where the match is weak. Some rows have no size entry. The others give once, few or many, or a class for an expanded clone.

>TRBJ1-5|once|TRBV10-2|TRBD1
TGCGCCAGCAGGGGACAGGGGAATAATCAGCCCCAGCATTTT
CASRGQGNNQPQHF
>TRBJ2-1|once|TRBV5-5|-
TGTGCCAGCAGCTTATCCAGCGGCTCCTACAATGAGCAGTTCTTC
CASSLSSGSYNEQFF
>TRBJ2-1|-|TRBV25-1|TRBD2
TGTGCCAGCAGTGAGGGACTAGCGGGGGTGGATGAGCAGTTCTTC
CASSEGLAGVDEQFF
>TRBJ2-7|-|TRBV5-8|-
TGTGCCAGCATCAGGGTGGGTACCCGCCGCAACGAGCAGTACTTC
CASIRVGTRRNEQYF
>TRBJ2-5|-|TRBV6-5|-
TGTGCCAGCCCCACCCAGGAAATCCAAGAGACCCAGTACTTC
CASPTQEIQETQYF
>TRBJ2-7|-|TRBV4-2|-
TGTGCCAGCAGCCAAGAGCTCGAGCGGGCCTACGAGCAGTACTTC
CASSQELERAYEQYF
>TRBJ2-3|-|TRBV6-5|TRBD1
TGTGCCAGCAGTTACTCTCGGGACAGGGAGATAGATACGCAGTATTTT
CASSYSRDREIDTQYF
>TRBJ1-2|-|TRBV2|TRBD1
TGTGCCAGCAGTCTCGGACAGGGTCGCGGCTACACCTTC
CASSLGQGRGYTF
>TRBJ2-3|-|TRBV18|-
TGTGCCAGCTCACCCGGAGTGAGGGATACGCAGTATTTT
CASSPGVRDTQYF
>TRBJ2-7|-|TRBV5-5|-
TGTGCCAGCAGCTCAGACTACGAGCAGTACTTC
CASSSDYEQYF
>TRBJ2-3|-|TRBV5-1|-
TGCGCCAGCAGCTTGGTGGCAGGGTCTAGCACAGATACGCAGTATTTT
CASSLVAGSSTDTQYF
>TRBJ2-3|once|TRBV6-1|-
TGTGCCAGCAGTGACGGGGGGCACACAGATACGCAGTATTTT
CASSDGGHTDTQYF
>TRBJ2-7|-|TRBV6-5|TRBD1
TGTGCCAGCAGATATGACAGGGGGAGCGCCTACGAGCAGTACTTC
CASRYDRGSAYEQYF
>TRBJ2-7|-|TRBV6-5|-
TGTGCCAGCAGTTACTCCCCTATGCCATCCTACGAGCAGTACTTC
CASSYSPMPSYEQYF
>TRBJ2-7|-|TRBV7-7|-
TGTGCCAGCAGCGTAAGACAGGGACTCCACGAGCAGTACTTC
CASSVRQGLHEQYF
>TRBJ2-3|-|TRBV9|TRBD2
TGTGCCAGCAGCCTAGGACTAGCGGGGGGCCCAGATACGCAGTATTTT
CASSLGLAGGPDTQYF
>TRBJ2-3|-|TRBV2|-
TGTGCCAGCAGTGGGGGAGCAGATACGCAGTATTTT
CASSGGADTQYF
>TRBJ2-3|-|TRBV10-1|TRBD2
TGCGCCAGCAGTGAGTCTCCCGGGACTAGCGGGAGAAGGGATACGCAGTATTTT
CASSESPGTSGRRDTQYF
>TRBJ1-5|-|TRBV28|-
TGTGCCAGCAGCTCGGGACACAATCAGCCCCAGCATTTT
CASSSGHNQPQHF
>TRBJ2-3|-|TRBV2|TRBD2
TGTGCCAGCATTGGGGGGGGTCCCTACACAGATACGCAGTATTTT
CASIGGGPYTDTQYF
>TRBJ1-1|once|TRBV19|TRBD1
TGTGCCAGTAGTATAGGAGGGGGCCTCAGCACTGAAGCTTTCTTT
CASSIGGGLSTEAFF
>TRBJ2-2|-|TRBV30|-
TGTGCCTGGAGAATATTTGGGGCCAACACCGGGGAGCTGTTTTTT
CAWRIFGANTGELFF
>TRBJ2-7|-|TRBV28|TRBD2
TGTGCCAGCAGTTTAAAATGGAGGTTGGGGGGGACTCCCGAGCAGTACTTC
CASSLKWRLGGTPEQYF
>TRBJ1-3|-|TRBV7-9|-
TGTGCCAGTGGAGAGCGTACTGGAAACACCATATATTTT
CASGERTGNTIYF
>TRBJ2-7|-|TRBV28|-
TGTGCCAGCAGTTTACCTAGGGGTGGGGCCGAGCAGTACTTC
CASSLPRGGAEQYF
>TRBJ2-7|-|TRBV5-4|TRBD1
TGTGCCAGCGGGCCCCCGGACAGGGATCCCGACGAGCAGTACTTC
CASGPPDRDPDEQYF
>TRBJ2-1|-|TRBV13|TRBD2
TGTGCCAGCAGCTTAGCTAGCGGGAGACCGAACTACAATGAGCAGTTCTTC
CASSLASGRPNYNEQFF
>TRBJ1-1|-|TRBV4-1|-
TGCGCCAGCAGCCAACCCCGGGGAGGAGTATCTATGAACACTGAAGCTTTCTTT
CASSQPRGGVSMNTEAFF
>TRBJ2-3|-|TRBV29-1|-
TGCAGCGTACGACAGGCGAGCACAGATACGCAGTATTTT
CSVRQASTDTQYF
>TRBJ2-7|-|TRBV5-1|TRBD2
TGCGCCAGCACCCCTAGCGGGAGCTCCTACGAGCAGTACTTC
CASTPSGSSYEQYF
>TRBJ1-1|-|TRBV11-2|-
TGTGCCAGCAGCTTCTTAAGAGGGCGGAGGGGGAACACTGAAGCTTTCTTT
CASSFLRGRRGNTEAFF
>TRBJ1-1|-|TRBV7-6|-
TGTGCCAGCAGTTCCAATAATGCGGGTACTGAAGCTTTCTTT
CASSSNNAGTEAFF
>TRBJ2-2|-|TRBV6-1|-
TGTGCCAGCAGTCTCACAGGGACCGGGGAGCTGTTTTTT
CASSLTGTGELFF
>TRBJ1-5|-|TRBV19|-
TGTGCCAGTAGTAGTAGGGGCGATCAGCCCCAGCATTTT
CASSSRGDQPQHF
>TRBJ2-1|-|TRBV5-1|TRBD2
TGCGCCAGCAGCTCAACCACGAGCGGGGTGATCTACAATGAGCAGTTCTTC
CASSSTTSGVIYNEQFF
>TRBJ2-3|-|TRBV7-9|-
TGTGCCAGCGGCCTCAGGGGCGGAGCTAGCACAGATACGCAGTATTTT
CASGLRGGASTDTQYF
>TRBJ1-1|-|TRBV2|TRBD1
TGTGCCAGCAGCGACAGGGTGGCATTTGAAGCTTTCTTT
CASSDRVAFEAFF
>TRBJ2-7|-|TRBV7-9|TRBD1
TGTGCCAGCAGCTTAGTGGACAGGGTATCACCCTACGAGCAGTACTTC
CASSLVDRVSPYEQYF
>TRBJ2-7|-|TRBV29-1|-
TGCAGCGTTCATACCAGGTCCTCCTACGAGCAGTACTTC
CSVHTRSSYEQYF
>TRBJ1-2|-|TRBV7-9|-
TGTGCCAGCAGCCCATCGTACAGGGCCCACTATGGCTACACCTTC
CASSPSYRAHYGYTF
>TRBJ2-3|-|TRBV5-4|TRBD2
TGTGCCAGCAGGGCTGGGACTAGCGGGAATGGCACAGATACGCAGTATTTT
CASRAGTSGNGTDTQYF
>TRBJ2-2|-|TRBV5-4|-
TGTGCCAGCAGCTATTTAGCTACCGGGGAGCTGTTTTTT
CASSYLATGELFF
>TRBJ2-7|-|TRBV27|-
TGTGCCAGCAGTTCGAGGGCGAGCTACGAGCAGTACTTC
CASSSRASYEQYF
>TRBJ2-1|-|TRBV4-1|TRBD2
TGCGCCAGCAGCGATAGCGGGGGGGCCCCCTACAATGAGCAGTTCTTC
CASSDSGGAPYNEQFF
>TRBJ1-2|-|TRBV2|TRBD1
TGTGCCAGCAGACCCGGGACAGTGAAAGGCTACACCTTC
CASRPGTVKGYTF
>TRBJ1-2|-|TRBV4-1|-
TGCGCCAGCAGCCAAGCTGAAGGGGCCCACTATGGCTACACCTTC
CASSQAEGAHYGYTF
>TRBJ2-1|once|TRBV6-1|-
TGTGCCAGCAGGAGCTCCTACAATGAGCAGTTCTTC
CASRSSYNEQFF
>TRBJ1-5|-|TRBV28|-
TGTGCCAGCAGTTTTAGGCAGTACTATAGCAATCAGCCCCAGCATTTT
CASSFRQYYSNQPQHF
>TRBJ1-6|few|TRBV4-1|TRBD1
TGCGCCAGCAGCCAGGCCGACAGGGGGGCACCCCTCCACTTT
CASSQADRGAPLHF
>TRBJ2-3|-|TRBV10-2|TRBD1
TGCGCCAGCAGTGGCTGGGACAGGGATGAGGCACGGAACACAGATACGCAGTATTTT
CASSGWDRDEARNTDTQYF
>TRBJ2-7|-|TRBV30|TRBD1
TGTGCCTGGAAGGTGAGGGGGCGGAGCTCCTACGAGCAGTACTTC
CAWKVRGRSSYEQYF
>TRBJ1-1|-|TRBV2|TRBD1
TGTGCCAGCAGTGACTCCAGAGGACAGGGGACGGACACTGAAGCTTTCTTT
CASSDSRGQGTDTEAFF
>TRBJ2-1|-|TRBV30|TRBD2
TGTGCCTGGAGTCCAGCGGGGGGGCCCTATGAGCAGTTCTTC
CAWSPAGGPYEQFF
>TRBJ2-7|few|TRBV5-4|TRBD1
TGTGCCAGCAGTCACGGCCAGGGGGCCTACGAGCAGTACTTC
CASSHGQGAYEQYF